A selection of T cell receptor beta chains follows, all from one sample in a study of blood T cell repertoires in COVID-19. Here immunoSEQ multiplex PCR was the method, and the copy in TCRdb shows in-frame clones only, minus some. This sample has a few hundred thousand clones, with around 88% found just once. Specimen: peripheral blood. The receptor set was obtained from a young woman who had recovered from COVID-19. CDR3s include the opening cysteine and the closing phenylalanine or tryptophan. A D gene is named only where the DNA matches it firmly. Not all rows give a size; the values are once, few, many and, for expanded clones, a class.

v_gene: TRBV19
j_gene: TRBJ1-1
abundance: once
d_gene: NA
CDR3aa: CASSRTANTEAFF
CDR3nt: TGTGCCAGTAGCCGGACAGCGAACACTGAAGCTTTCTTT

v_gene: TRBV10-3
j_gene: TRBJ1-1
abundance: NA
d_gene: TRBD1
CDR3aa: CAVTDRGPNLNTEAFF
CDR3nt: TGTGCCGTCACTGACAGGGGGCCTAACTTGAACACTGAAGCTTTCTTT

v_gene: TRBV3-1/TRBV3-2
j_gene: TRBJ2-1
abundance: NA
d_gene: NA
CDR3aa: CASSPENRVNEQFF
CDR3nt: TGTGCCAGCAGCCCAGAGAACCGGGTTAATGAGCAGTTCTTC

v_gene: TRBV5-1
j_gene: TRBJ1-2
abundance: NA
d_gene: NA
CDR3aa: CASSPDSRDGYTF
CDR3nt: TGCGCCAGCAGTCCGGACAGCCGGGACGGCTACACCTTC

v_gene: TRBV6-2/TRBV6-3
j_gene: TRBJ1-2
abundance: once
d_gene: TRBD1
CDR3aa: CASSYGTVYGYTF
CDR3nt: TGTGCCAGCAGTTACGGGACAGTCTATGGCTACACCTTC

v_gene: TRBV19
j_gene: TRBJ1-4
abundance: NA
d_gene: TRBD1
CDR3aa: CASLDRAGEKLFF
CDR3nt: TGTGCCAGCTTAGACAGGGCAGGCGAAAAACTGTTTTTT

v_gene: TRBV12-3/TRBV12-4
j_gene: TRBJ2-4
abundance: NA
d_gene: NA
CDR3aa: CASSLTGKRIQYF
CDR3nt: TGTGCCAGCAGTTTAACAGGGAAGCGCATTCAGTACTTC

v_gene: TRBV5-1
j_gene: TRBJ1-4
abundance: NA
d_gene: NA
CDR3aa: CASKRRDHTDEKLFF
CDR3nt: TGCGCCAGCAAACGGCGGGACCACACCGATGAAAAACTGTTTTTT

v_gene: TRBV18
j_gene: TRBJ1-2
abundance: NA
d_gene: NA
CDR3aa: CASSPEGRADYGYTF
CDR3nt: TGTGCCAGCTCACCGGAGGGTCGAGCGGACTATGGCTACACCTTC

v_gene: TRBV5-5
j_gene: TRBJ2-3
abundance: NA
d_gene: NA
CDR3aa: CASSLYRQFTDTQYF
CDR3nt: TGTGCCAGCAGCTTGTACCGACAGTTCACAGATACGCAGTATTTT

v_gene: TRBV19
j_gene: TRBJ2-3
abundance: NA
d_gene: NA
CDR3aa: CASRVSGTDTQYF
CDR3nt: TGTGCCAGTAGGGTTTCAGGAACAGATACGCAGTATTTT

v_gene: TRBV28
j_gene: TRBJ1-1
abundance: NA
d_gene: NA
CDR3aa: CASSPVRGRFTEAFF
CDR3nt: TGTGCCAGCAGTCCAGTCAGGGGCCGATTCACTGAAGCTTTCTTT

v_gene: TRBV5-1
j_gene: TRBJ2-4
abundance: once
d_gene: NA
CDR3aa: CASSPDSTAKNIQYF
CDR3nt: TGCGCCAGCAGCCCGGACAGCACAGCCAAAAACATTCAGTACTTC

v_gene: TRBV7-7
j_gene: TRBJ2-1
abundance: NA
d_gene: NA
CDR3aa: CASSLEAGGYNEQFF
CDR3nt: TGTGCCAGCAGCTTAGAGGCCGGGGGATACAATGAGCAGTTCTTC

v_gene: TRBV10-3
j_gene: TRBJ2-7
abundance: NA
d_gene: TRBD1
CDR3aa: CAISDGTGASHHASYEQYF
CDR3nt: TGTGCCATCAGTGATGGGACAGGTGCTTCCCATCACGCCTCCTACGAGCAGTACTTC

v_gene: TRBV2
j_gene: TRBJ1-5
abundance: NA
d_gene: TRBD1
CDR3aa: CASTGSRQGDQPQHF
CDR3nt: TGTGCCAGCACGGGTAGTAGACAGGGCGATCAGCCCCAGCATTTT